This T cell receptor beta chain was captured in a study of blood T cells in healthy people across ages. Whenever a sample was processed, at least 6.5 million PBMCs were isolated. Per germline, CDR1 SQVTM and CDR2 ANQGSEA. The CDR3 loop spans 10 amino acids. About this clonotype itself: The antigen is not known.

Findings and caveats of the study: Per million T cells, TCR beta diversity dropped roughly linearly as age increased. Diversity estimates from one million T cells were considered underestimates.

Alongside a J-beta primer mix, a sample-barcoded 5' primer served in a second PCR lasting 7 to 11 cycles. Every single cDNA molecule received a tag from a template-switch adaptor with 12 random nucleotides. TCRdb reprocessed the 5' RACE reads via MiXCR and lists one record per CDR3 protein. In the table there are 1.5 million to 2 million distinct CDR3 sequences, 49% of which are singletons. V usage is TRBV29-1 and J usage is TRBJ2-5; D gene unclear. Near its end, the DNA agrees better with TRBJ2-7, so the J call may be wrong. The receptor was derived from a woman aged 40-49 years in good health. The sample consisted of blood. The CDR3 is CSVLSHEQYF. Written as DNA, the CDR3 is TGCAGCGTTCTCAGCCACGAGCAGTACTTC.